The 28 T cell receptor beta chains below were found in one sample sequenced in a study of cytotoxic CD8 clonotypes in ibrutinib-treated CLL. Profiling relied on immunoSEQ multiplex PCR, and the TCRdb table lists in-frame clones only, not all of them. Counted here are approximately 150,000 clones, roughly 80% occurring once; the ten biggest clones make up around 30%. Sequencing used PBMCs, obtained after 12 months of ibrutinib treatment. The source is a human donor with chronic lymphocytic leukemia.

This clone was seen only once. V gene TRBV5-1 combines with J gene TRBJ2-7, with D perhaps given as TRBD1 or TRBD2 (5 bases each). In germline, CDR1 is SGHRS, CDR2 YFSETQ. This CDR3 has 13 amino acids. V shed 4 bases and J shed 6 bases, with 14 bases lying between them. The DNA of the CDR3 is TGCGCCAGCAGCCACCAGGGAGATGGCGAGCAGTACTTC. Translating gives CASSHQGDGEQYF.

This clone was seen once. In DNA, the CDR3 is TGTGCCAGCAGTTTATGGGGAGGTAACGCGGCAGATACGCAGTATTTT. This gives the protein CASSLWGGNAADTQYF. The V gene is TRBV27, the J gene TRBJ2-3, with a possible D match to TRBD2 (6 bases). Germline V gene lookup returns CDR1 MNHEY and CDR2 SMNVEV (reference sequence). V was clipped by 1 base and J by 4 bases, with 15 bases between them. The CDR3 totals 16 residues.

This chain links TRBV11-3 with TRBJ2-2; no definite D call. Germline V lookup: CDR1 SGHNT, CDR2 YENEEA. V was shortened by 6 bases and J by 2 bases, with 7 bases between the two germline ends. The CDR3 spans 13 residues. The CDR3 sequence: CASSPLNTGELFF. The CDR3 DNA reads TGTGCCAGCAGTCCCCTAAACACCGGGGAGCTGTTTTTT. The complete variable domain, with remaining parts taken from reference TRBV11-3 and TRBJ2-2, reads EAGVVQSPRYKIIEKKQPVAFWCNPISGHNTLYWYLQNLGQGPELLIRYENEEAVDDSQLPKDRFSAERLKGVDSTLKIQPAELGDSAVYLCASSPLNTGELFFGEGSRLTVL.

V is TRBV11-1 and J is TRBJ2-1; TRBD1 matches 7 bases. This CDR3 contains 15 residues. The germline gives CDR1 SGHAT, CDR2 FQDESV (reference sequence). Unmatched junction bases numbered 5, after V lost 5 bases and J lost 1 base. The CDR3 sequence is CASSRGTASYNEQFF. The DNA for the CDR3 is TGTGCCAGCAGCCGAGGGACAGCATCCTACAATGAGCAGTTCTTC.

This chain links TRBV15 with TRBJ1-3; D is unresolved. Trimming took off 4 bases at V and 0 bases at J, with 10 bases between the two ends. Per the germline V gene, CDR1 is LNHNV and CDR2 is YYDKDF (reference sequence). The length of the CDR3 is 15 residues. In DNA form, the CDR3 reads TGTGCCACCAGCATTCATTGGACCTCTGGAAACACCATATATTTT. It yields the protein CATSIHWTSGNTIYF.

The chain has TRBV18 and TRBJ2-1; D is unclear. V was cut by 1 base and J by 8 bases, with 9 bases left in between. CDR3 size: 13 residues. Germline values: CDR1 KGHSH, CDR2 LQKENI. The CDR3 reads CASSPLVQDEQFF. In DNA, the CDR3 is TGTGCCAGCTCACCACTAGTTCAGGATGAGCAGTTCTTC. The variable domain in full, with the rest retrieved from reference TRBV18 and TRBJ2-1, is NAGVMQNPRHLVRRRGQEARLRCSPMKGHSHVYWYRQLPEEGLKFMVYLQKENIIDESGMPKERFSAEFPKEGPSILRIQQVVRGDSAAYFCASSPLVQDEQFFGPGTRLTVL.

V and J are TRBV9 and TRBJ1-1; D is unresolved. The CDR3 is 12 amino acids. V was pared by 5 bases and J by 1 base, with 6 bases between. Germline CDR1 reads SGDLS; CDR2 reads YYNGEE. This chain's CDR3 is CASRAQNTEAFF. CDR3 nucleotide sequence: TGTGCCAGCAGAGCCCAGAACACTGAAGCTTTCTTT. Based on the CDR3 plus reference TRBV9 and TRBJ1-1, the full variable domain is DSGVTQTPKHLITATGQRVTLRCSPRSGDLSVYWYQQSLDQGLQFLIQYYNGEERAKGNILERFSAQQFPDLHSELNLSSLELGDSALYFCASRAQNTEAFFGQGTRLTVV.

This clone was detected only once. The chain carries TRBV5-1 and TRBJ1-1; the match to TRBD1 covers 9 bases. After removal of 5 bases from V and 7 bases from J, the junction contained 6 bases not matched to a gene. CDR1 and CDR2 (germline): SGHRS, YFSETQ. The CDR3 sequence is 13 residues long. The CDR3 is CASSWTGANEAFF. The CDR3 nucleotides are TGCGCCAGCAGTTGGACAGGGGCTAATGAAGCTTTCTTT.

The chain carries TRBV6-4 and TRBJ1-2; weak D call: TRBD1 (5 bases). Germline lookup yields CDR1 MRHNA and CDR2 SNTAGT. CDR3 size: 13 residues. Trimming cost V 4 bases and J 1 base, with 7 bases left between them. As DNA, the CDR3 is TGTGCCAGCAGTGCCCAGGGTAACTATGGCTACACCTTC. This encodes CASSAQGNYGYTF.

The CDR3 DNA is TGTGCCACCAGCAGAGAAAGAGGGCGCTTCTACAATGAGCAGTTCTTC. This encodes CATSRERGRFYNEQFF. This chain uses TRBV15 with TRBJ2-1; perhaps TRBD2 as D (5 bases). CDR1 and CDR2 from the germline V gene are LNHNV and YYDKDF (reference sequence). Trimming removed 0 bases at V and 3 bases at J, with 12 bases between. This CDR3 is 16 amino acids long.

This clone was found a few times. The gene calls are TRBV5-6 and TRBJ1-2, with 7 bases identical to TRBD1. The J segment lost 3 bases and the V segment lost 2 bases, leaving 4 bases of the junction unmatched. The germline V gene encodes CDR1 SGHDT and CDR2 YYEEEE. The CDR3 is made up of 14 amino acids. The CDR3 DNA follows: TGTGCCAGCAGCTTCCAGGGGGAGGACTATGGCTACACCTTC. Protein sequence: CASSFQGEDYGYTF. The entire variable domain, with the rest obtained from reference TRBV5-6 and TRBJ1-2, is as follows: DAGVTQSPTHLIKTRGQQVTLRCSPKSGHDTVSWYQQALGQGPQFIFQYYEEEERQRGNFPDRFSGHQFPNYSSELNVNALLLGDSALYLCASSFQGEDYGYTFGSGTRLTVV.

The chain has TRBV19 and TRBJ2-1; D gene uncertain. The germline gives CDR1 LNHDA, CDR2 SQIVND (reference sequence). The CDR3 is made up of 14 amino acids. Trimming left V 3 bases short and J 7 bases short, with 13 bases between. The CDR3: CASSINQAANEQFF. Here the CDR3 DNA reads TGTGCCAGTAGTATCAATCAGGCCGCTAATGAGCAGTTCTTC.

This clone appeared once. The chain recombines TRBV11-2 with TRBJ2-5; TRBD2 matches at 7 bases. Germline assignment: CDR1 SGHAT and CDR2 FQNNGV. The CDR3 totals 15 residues. Trimming removed 4 bases from V and 4 bases from J; junction bases left unmatched: 9. The DNA of the CDR3 is TGTGCCAGCAGCTCCTCAGCGGGGATTGGAGAGACCCAGTACTTC. It is translated as CASSSSAGIGETQYF.

The gene calls are TRBV10-3 and TRBJ1-1; possibly TRBD1 for D (6 bases). Germline V gives CDR1 ENHRY, CDR2 SYGVKD. The V end lost 2 bases, the J end lost 0 bases, and 13 bases lay between the germline ends. The CDR3 loop spans 16 amino acids. The CDR3 DNA follows: TGTGCCATCAGTGAGCCGGACAGCTTGATGAACACTGAAGCTTTCTTT. It specifies CAISEPDSLMNTEAFF.

The chain combines TRBV27 with TRBJ2-1; D may be TRBD1 (5 bases). Germline-derived CDR1 and CDR2 are MNHEY and SMNVEV (reference sequence). V dropped 5 bases and J dropped 0 bases, with 8 bases sitting between them. The CDR3 has 14 residues. CDR3 in amino acids: CASSLTGSYNEQFF. CDR3 DNA sequence: TGTGCCAGCAGTCTTACAGGCTCCTACAATGAGCAGTTCTTC.

CDR3 residues: CATRGGGEQFF. The CDR3 nucleotides read TGTGCCACGCGGGGGGGCGGGGAGCAGTTCTTC. The gene calls are TRBV10-3 and TRBJ2-1, with 9 positions matching TRBD2. The V gene end was trimmed by 10 bases and the J gene end by 10 bases; junction bases not matched to a gene: 5. This CDR3 region has 11 residues. Germline V gene data show CDR1 as ENHRY and CDR2 as SYGVKD.

This sequence joins TRBV19 and TRBJ2-3; a possible D gene is TRBD2 (6 bases). CDR3 length: 14 residues. V lost 11 bases to trimming and J lost 3 bases, with 18 bases between them. CDR1 is LNHDA, CDR2 SQIVND, per germline (reference sequence). CDR3 in DNA: TGTGCCGCCGGGCGGGGTACGAGTACAGATACGCAGTATTTT. Its protein product is CAAGRGTSTDTQYF.

The V and J genes are TRBV4-2 and TRBJ1-1, with a possible D match to TRBD1 (6 bases). V lost 1 base and J lost 3, with 12 bases in between. Germline CDR1 and CDR2: LGHNA and YNFKEQ. The CDR3 extends over 15 amino acids. CDR3 amino acids: CASSQAVQGDTEAFF. CDR3 coding DNA: TGTGCCAGCAGCCAAGCGGTACAGGGCGACACTGAAGCTTTCTTT.

J is TRBJ1-2 and V is TRBV29-1; 11 nucleotides line up with TRBD1. Per germline, CDR1 SQVTM and CDR2 ANQGSEA. The CDR3 has 15 residues. Unmatched junction bases numbered 9, after V lost 5 bases and J lost 4 bases. The DNA of the CDR3 is TGCAGCGTTACGGACAGGGGGCCCCCCTCCTATGGCTACACCTTC. It translates to CSVTDRGPPSYGYTF.

The genes are TRBV5-1 and TRBJ2-7; maybe TRBD1 (6 bases). V shed 0 bases and J shed 3 bases, with 13 bases lying between them. Germline V CDR1 and CDR2: SGHRS, YFSETQ. The CDR3 sequence is 15 residues long. CDR3 nucleotide sequence: TGCGCCAGCAGCTTGGCTCTAACAGGGTACTACGAGCAGTACTTC. Its translation is CASSLALTGYYEQYF.

The chain recombines TRBV30 with TRBJ1-4; possible D gene TRBD1, 5 bases. Trimming removed 0 bases at V and 8 bases at J, with 13 bases between. CDR3 size: 14 residues. The germline CDR1 and CDR2 sequences are GTSNPN and SVGIG (reference sequence). The CDR3 here is CAWSVGRGLEKLFF. The CDR3 nucleotides are TGTGCCTGGAGTGTGGGTAGGGGATTGGAAAAACTGTTTTTT.

This chain uses TRBV9 with TRBJ2-2, with D possibly matching TRBD1 (6 bases). This CDR3 spans 14 amino acids. CDR1 and CDR2 from the germline V gene are SGDLS and YYNGEE. V gave up 4 bases and J gave up 6 bases, with 13 bases separating them. This CDR3 is CASSPLGQPGELFF. CDR3 nucleotides: TGTGCCAGCAGCCCCTTAGGACAGCCCGGGGAGCTGTTTTTT.

CDR3 region: CASSETLANYGYTF. In DNA, the CDR3 is TGCGCCAGCAGCGAGACCCTAGCTAACTATGGCTACACCTTC. The V and J genes are TRBV5-1 and TRBJ1-2; no clear D gene. Germline V gene data show CDR1 as SGHRS and CDR2 as YFSETQ. The CDR3 sequence is 14 residues long. The ends were cut back, 4 bases at V and 0 bases at J, with 10 bases in the middle.

This chain links TRBV28 with TRBJ1-5; a weak D match, TRBD1 (5 bases). The CDR3 is 15 residues long. CDR1 is MDHEN and CDR2 is SYDVKM in the germline V gene. Trimming left V 3 bases short and J 5 bases short, with 14 bases between. CDR3 bases: TGTGCCAGCAGTTTCTTTGGCAGGGAGGATCAGCCCCAGCATTTT. Encoded protein: CASSFFGREDQPQHF.

The rearrangement uses TRBV27 and TRBJ1-1; D may be TRBD1 (6 bases). The CDR3 has 16 residues. V was pared by 7 bases and J by 0 bases, with 18 bases between. CDR1 and CDR2 from the germline V gene are MNHEY and SMNVEV (reference sequence). The CDR3 DNA reads TGTGCCAGCAAATCCGGACCGGACAGATTGAACACTGAAGCTTTCTTT. Translating it yields CASKSGPDRLNTEAFF.

This chain uses TRBV9 with TRBJ1-5; 7 nucleotides line up with TRBD1. Germline V gives CDR1 SGDLS, CDR2 YYNGEE. The CDR3 runs to 18 residues. With 0 bases clipped from V and 2 bases from J, the junction kept 11 bases outside the gene matches. The DNA for the CDR3 is TGTGCCAGCAGCGTAGCGGGAGAACAGGGGAACGGCAATCAGCCCCAGCATTTT. This gives the protein CASSVAGEQGNGNQPQHF. The entire variable domain, with the rest obtained from reference TRBV9 and TRBJ1-5, is as follows: DSGVTQTPKHLITATGQRVTLRCSPRSGDLSVYWYQQSLDQGLQFLIQYYNGEERAKGNILERFSAQQFPDLHSELNLSSLELGDSALYFCASSVAGEQGNGNQPQHFGDGTRLSIL.

The V gene is TRBV6-5, the J gene TRBJ2-3, with D possibly matching TRBD1 (6 bases). CDR3 length: 13 amino acids. The germline V and J ends were trimmed by 10 bases and 4 bases, with 15 bases remaining between them. Germline V gene data show CDR1 as MNHEY and CDR2 as SVGAGI. Here the CDR3 reads CAIQGSIPDTQYF. The DNA of the CDR3 is TGTGCCATACAGGGATCCATACCAGATACGCAGTATTTT.

The chain has TRBV5-5 and TRBJ1-6; D is possibly TRBD1 (6 bases). Trimming left V 3 bases short and J 10 bases short, with 20 bases between. This CDR3 is built from 16 residues. CDR1 and CDR2 (germline): SGHKS, YYEKEE (reference sequence). The CDR3 sequence is CASSSRVRGERSPLHF. The CDR3 nucleotides are TGTGCCAGCAGCTCCAGGGTAAGGGGGGAGCGGTCACCCCTCCACTTT.